This is a list of T cell receptor beta chains from one sample in a study of CD8+ T cells in alopecia areata. Assay: immunoSEQ multiplex PCR; the TCRdb copy retains only in-frame clones and omits some. The sample yields 75,000 to 80,000 clones, roughly 70% seen once. Sample: CD8+ T cells sorted from blood, taken at week 24, from a patient treated with tofacitinib. These receptors were obtained from a human donor with alopecia areata. The CDR3 runs from the conserved cysteine through the conserved F or W. A D gene is named only where the DNA matches it firmly. Clone size is stated in some rows and not others, as once, few, many or a class when expanded.

j_call v_call d_call clone_size cdr3_aa cdr3_nt
TRBJ2-5 TRBV7-9 TRBD1 . CASSLGDREYQETQYF TGTGCCAGCAGCTTAGGGGACAGGGAGTACCAAGAGACCCAGTACTTC
TRBJ1-5 TRBV7-9 . . CASSLDGRNQPQHF TGTGCCAGCAGCTTAGACGGACGCAATCAGCCCCAGCATTTT
TRBJ1-1 TRBV4-1 . . CASSQVKILTRGTEAFF TGCGCCAGCAGCCAAGTTAAGATCCTGACCCGGGGGACTGAAGCTTTCTTT
TRBJ2-1 TRBV29-1 TRBD2 few CSVLGLARYNEQFF TGCAGCGTTCTAGGACTAGCGCGATACAATGAGCAGTTCTTC
TRBJ1-2 TRBV7-2 . . CASSLVYGATNYGYTF TGTGCCAGCAGCTTAGTATACGGAGCGACTAACTATGGCTACACCTTC
TRBJ2-3 TRBV25-1 TRBD2 . CASSESSGRISADTQYF TGTGCCAGCAGTGAGTCTAGCGGCCGAATCTCGGCAGATACGCAGTATTTT
TRBJ1-1 TRBV4-3 . . CASSQDPSRGAFF TGCGCCAGCAGCCAAGATCCCAGTAGGGGGGCTTTCTTT
TRBJ2-1 TRBV29-1 . few CSVGDQQNEQFF TGCAGCGTGGGCGACCAGCAGAATGAGCAGTTCTTC
TRBJ2-5 TRBV4-3 . few CASSHATGRQETQYF TGCGCCAGCAGCCACGCGACAGGGAGGCAAGAGACCCAGTACTTC
TRBJ2-1 TRBV27 TRBD2 . CASTQGTRFYNEQFF TGTGCCAGCACTCAAGGGACTAGGTTTTACAATGAGCAGTTCTTC
TRBJ1-1 TRBV4-1 . . CASSQVGSGETEAFF TGCGCCAGCAGCCAAGTTGGATCAGGGGAAACTGAAGCTTTCTTT
TRBJ2-7 TRBV11-2 TRBD1 . CASSLGQGGQYF TGTGCCAGCAGCTTGGGACAGGGGGGGCAGTACTTC
TRBJ2-3 TRBV2 . . CASPRGAGTDTQYF TGTGCCAGTCCACGGGGGGCTGGCACAGATACGCAGTATTTT
TRBJ2-3 TRBV9 . . CASSVWSSSTDTQYF TGTGCCAGCAGCGTTTGGTCCTCTAGCACAGATACGCAGTATTTT
TRBJ2-3 TRBV15 . . CATSRVRISTDTQYF TGTGCCACCAGCAGAGTGAGGATTAGTACAGATACGCAGTATTTT
TRBJ1-1 TRBV28 . few CASSNTEAFF TGTGCCAGCAGTAACACTGAAGCTTTCTTT
TRBJ1-2 TRBV27 . . CASKGGNYGYTF TGTGCCAGCAAAGGGGGTAACTATGGCTACACCTTC
TRBJ2-1 TRBV7-9 . few CASSLVGGTSYNEQFF TGTGCCAGCAGCTTAGTAGGAGGGACCTCCTACAATGAGCAGTTCTTC
TRBJ2-5 TRBV7-2 . . CASSLGIWQYF TGTGCCAGCAGCTTAGGGATTTGGCAGTACTTC
TRBJ2-7 TRBV7-7 . few CASSDVTGEQYF TGTGCCAGCAGTGACGTTACTGGCGAGCAGTACTTC
TRBJ2-7 TRBV30 TRBD1 . CAWSEISGGIDEQYF TGTGCCTGGAGTGAGATATCAGGGGGCATCGACGAGCAGTACTTC
TRBJ2-1 TRBV7-3 . few CASSPVGGEQFF TGTGCCAGCAGCCCTGTTGGGGGGGAGCAGTTCTTC
TRBJ1-1 TRBV29-1 . . CSVAPTVNTEAFF TGCAGCGTCGCCCCGACAGTAAACACTGAAGCTTTCTTT
TRBJ1-4 TRBV27 TRBD1 . CASSWGQGGEKLFF TGTGCCAGCAGTTGGGGACAGGGTGGTGAAAAACTGTTTTTT
TRBJ1-2 TRBV9 . . CASSEWEGSAYGYTF TGTGCCAGCAGCGAGTGGGAGGGATCAGCTTATGGCTACACCTTC
TRBJ2-5 TRBV5-6 . . CASSLLRLETQYF TGTGCCAGCAGCTTGCTCAGGCTAGAGACCCAGTACTTC
TRBJ1-2 TRBV6-5 . . CASSSTNRNYGYTF TGTGCCAGCAGTTCCACGAACAGAAACTATGGCTACACCTTC
TRBJ2-1 TRBV5-4 . . CASSFRGLYNEQFF TGTGCCAGCAGCTTCCGGGGACTCTACAATGAGCAGTTCTTC
TRBJ2-7 TRBV14 . . CASSQGRTGLWDEQYF TGTGCCAGCAGCCAAGGTCGTACAGGGCTGTGGGACGAGCAGTACTTC
TRBJ2-7 TRBV28 . . CASSFEILYEQYF TGTGCCAGCAGTTTTGAGATCCTCTACGAGCAGTACTTC
TRBJ2-1 TRBV5-6 TRBD1 . CASSQGQGAKDEQFF TGTGCCAGCAGCCAGGGACAGGGGGCTAAGGATGAGCAGTTCTTC
TRBJ2-1 TRBV18 TRBD1 . CASSPPMTGWEFF TGTGCCAGCTCACCACCGATGACAGGGTGGGAGTTCTTC
TRBJ2-5 TRBV5-6 TRBD1 . CASSSTGSLLQETQYF TGTGCCAGCAGCTCGACAGGGTCCCTTTTACAAGAGACCCAGTACTTC
TRBJ2-3 TRBV5-5 TRBD2 few CASSLTGLAVTDTQYF TGTGCCAGCAGCTTGACGGGACTAGCGGTCACAGATACGCAGTATTTT
TRBJ2-1 TRBV27 TRBD2 few CASSSSGLADTYNEQFF TGTGCCAGCAGTTCCTCCGGACTAGCGGATACCTACAATGAGCAGTTCTTC
TRBJ2-1 TRBV4-1 . once CASSQDGSGDEQFF TGCGCCAGCAGCCAAGATGGGTCGGGAGATGAGCAGTTCTTC
TRBJ2-3 TRBV29-1 TRBD1 . CSVLPGQATDTQYF TGCAGCGTTCTGCCGGGACAGGCCACAGATACGCAGTATTTT
TRBJ2-5 TRBV7-9 TRBD1 . CASSSTGTGSEETQYF TGTGCCAGCAGCTCAACCGGGACAGGGAGTGAAGAGACCCAGTACTTC
TRBJ2-5 TRBV7-2 . . CASSLTRVETQYF TGTGCCAGCAGCTTAACCCGAGTGGAGACCCAGTACTTC
TRBJ1-2 TRBV29-1 . . CSVVVEETNYGYTF TGCAGCGTTGTGGTTGAGGAGACCAACTATGGCTACACCTTC
TRBJ2-3 TRBV29-1 . . CSVELTEPEGYF TGCAGCGTTGAACTGACAGAACCCGAAGGGTATTTT
TRBJ2-1 TRBV5-1 TRBD2 once CASRLAGADEQFF TGCGCCAGCCGACTAGCGGGGGCCGATGAGCAGTTCTTC
TRBJ2-7 TRBV30 . . CAWSVTGNEQYF TGTGCCTGGAGTGTAACCGGGAACGAGCAGTACTTC
TRBJ1-2 TRBV29-1 . . CSVEAAGSEGYTF TGCAGCGTTGAGGCGGCAGGGTCGGAGGGCTACACCTTC
TRBJ1-2 TRBV11-2 . . CASSLVPENYGYTF TGTGCCAGCAGCTTAGTTCCTGAAAACTATGGCTACACCTTC
TRBJ1-1 TRBV6-1 . . CASSRTANTEAFF TGTGCCAGCAGCAGGACAGCGAACACTGAAGCTTTCTTT
TRBJ2-5 TRBV27 TRBD2 once CASSPQPGLAGGHPQETQYF TGTGCCAGCAGTCCTCAGCCGGGACTAGCGGGGGGACACCCTCAAGAGACCCAGTACTTC
TRBJ2-7 TRBV4-1 . few CASSQKTASSYEQYF TGCGCCAGCAGCCAGAAGACAGCGAGCTCCTACGAGCAGTACTTC
TRBJ2-7 TRBV15 TRBD1 . CATRQGYEQYF TGTGCCACAAGACAGGGATACGAGCAGTACTTC
TRBJ1-5 TRBV27 TRBD1 . CASSKTGAGQPQHF TGTGCCAGCAGTAAAACAGGGGCGGGTCAGCCCCAGCATTTT
TRBJ2-1 TRBV27 . . CASSHGSLSYNEQFF TGTGCCAGCAGCCACGGGTCGCTTTCCTACAATGAGCAGTTCTTC
TRBJ2-3 TRBV4-1 TRBD2 . CASSQYSGLAGADTQYF TGCGCCAGCAGCCAGTATTCGGGACTAGCGGGAGCAGATACGCAGTATTTT
TRBJ1-2 TRBV6-5 . . CASSWTETHYGYTF TGTGCCAGCAGCTGGACGGAGACTCACTATGGCTACACCTTC
TRBJ1-6 TRBV4-1 . . CASSRSTGSDPHNSPLHF TGCGCCAGCAGCCGATCAACGGGCAGCGATCCCCACAATTCACCCCTCCACTTT
TRBJ1-2 TRBV27 . . CASSLTGAAYGYTF TGTGCCAGCAGTTTAACGGGGGCGGCCTATGGCTACACCTTC
TRBJ2-7 TRBV15 . . CATSIIRGYEQYF TGTGCCACCAGCATTATTCGGGGGTACGAGCAGTACTTC
TRBJ2-7 TRBV4-3 TRBD2 few CASSQEGTSSYEQYF TGCGCCAGCAGCCAAGAGGGGACTAGCTCCTACGAGCAGTACTTC
TRBJ2-7 TRBV5-6 . once CASSPTTSLRHEQYF TGTGCCAGCAGCCCGACGACCTCCCTTCGACACGAGCAGTACTTC
TRBJ2-7 TRBV27 . . CASSLSGTGSYEQYF TGTGCCAGCAGTCTGTCCGGGACCGGGTCCTACGAGCAGTACTTC
TRBJ2-3 TRBV5-6 . . CASSFPDGDTQYF TGTGCCAGCAGCTTCCCAGATGGAGATACGCAGTATTTT